This note documents a single T cell receptor beta chain sequence. The antigen is unknown. Measured with immunoSEQ multiplex PCR; TCRdb has only the in-frame clones, and not every one. Here the sample spans 2 million to 2.5 million clones, roughly 93% being singletons. The data are from a study of shared clonotypes between healthy human individuals. Study-level points and caveats: Incomplete sequencing of sorted subsets was indicated by rarefaction despite large depth. Approximately 4.9% of naive CD4 clonotypes were shared across a handful of donors.

Germline assignment: CDR1 SGHTS and CDR2 YDEGEE. The J segment lost 9 bases and the V segment lost 5 bases, leaving 11 bases of the junction unmatched. The CDR3 loop spans 14 amino acids. The origin of this receptor is a young man in good health. Some clones in this sample may be carry-over from other donors' samples. The chain is built from TRBV5-8 and TRBJ1-5; 7 bases line up with TRBD1. The specimen was naive CD4+ T cells from PBMCs. Subset reported: CD45RA+ positively selected. CDR3 in amino acids: CASSTPGTAGPQHF. As DNA, the CDR3 is TGTGCCAGCAGTACCCCCGGGACAGCCGGGCCCCAGCATTTT. The variable domain in full, with the rest retrieved from reference TRBV5-8 and TRBJ1-5, is EAGVTQSPTHLIKTRGQQATLRCSPISGHTSVYWYQQALGLGLQFLLWYDEGEERNRGNFPPRFSGRQFPNYSSELNVNALELEDSALYLCASSTPGTAGPQHFGDGTRLSIL.